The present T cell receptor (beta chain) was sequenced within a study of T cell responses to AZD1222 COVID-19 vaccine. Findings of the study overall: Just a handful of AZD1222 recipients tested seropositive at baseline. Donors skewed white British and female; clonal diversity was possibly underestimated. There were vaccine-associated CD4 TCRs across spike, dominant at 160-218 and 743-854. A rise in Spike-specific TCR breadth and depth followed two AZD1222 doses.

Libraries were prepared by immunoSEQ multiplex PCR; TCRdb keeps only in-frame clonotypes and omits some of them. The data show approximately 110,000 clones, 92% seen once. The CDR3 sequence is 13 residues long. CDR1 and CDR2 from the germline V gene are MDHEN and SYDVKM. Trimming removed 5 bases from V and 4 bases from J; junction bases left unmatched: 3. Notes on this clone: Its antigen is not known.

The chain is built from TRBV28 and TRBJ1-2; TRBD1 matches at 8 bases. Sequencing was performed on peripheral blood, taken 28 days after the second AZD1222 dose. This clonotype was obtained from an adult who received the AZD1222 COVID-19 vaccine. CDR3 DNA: TGTGCCAGCAGTCCAGGACAGGGCTATGGCTACACCTTC. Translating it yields CASSPGQGYGYTF.